The rows below give T cell receptor beta chains drawn from one sample of a study of T cell responses to AZD1222 COVID-19 vaccine. Measured with immunoSEQ multiplex PCR; TCRdb has only the in-frame clones, and not every one. The sample has around 78,000 clones; approximately 85% are singletons. The material sequenced was peripheral blood, taken on day 0 of MenACWY control vaccination. These receptors originate from an adult in good health. Both conserved end residues are part of each CDR3. D genes are given only for firm matches. Only some rows state a clone size, as once, few, many or a class for expanded clones.

CDR3 DNA: TGTGCCAGCAGACCTACAGGGGGCACTGAAGCTTTCTTT; CDR3 protein: CASRPTGGTEAFF; clone size: once; J gene: TRBJ1-1; D gene: TRBD1; CDR3 length: 13; V gene: TRBV5-4
CDR3 DNA: TGTGCCAGCAGCATCCGACAGGGAAACTATGGCTACACCTTC; CDR3 protein: CASSIRQGNYGYTF; clone size: .; J gene: TRBJ1-2; D gene: TRBD1; CDR3 length: 14; V gene: TRBV5-5
CDR3 DNA: TGTGCCAGCAGTGATAGGCCGAACACTGAAGCTTTCTTT; CDR3 protein: CASSDRPNTEAFF; clone size: .; J gene: TRBJ1-1; D gene: .; CDR3 length: 13; V gene: TRBV6-4
CDR3 DNA: TGCGCCAGCAGCCAAATTGGGCAGGGAGGGAGTGGCTACACCTTC; CDR3 protein: CASSQIGQGGSGYTF; clone size: .; J gene: TRBJ1-2; D gene: .; CDR3 length: 15; V gene: TRBV4-1
CDR3 DNA: TGTGCCAGTAGTAAGGGGGGGAGCCAGCCCCAGCATTTT; CDR3 protein: CASSKGGSQPQHF; clone size: .; J gene: TRBJ1-5; D gene: .; CDR3 length: 13; V gene: TRBV19
CDR3 DNA: TGTGCCAGCAGCTTAGAAGGGGGAAACACCATATATTTT; CDR3 protein: CASSLEGGNTIYF; clone size: .; J gene: TRBJ1-3; D gene: .; CDR3 length: 13; V gene: TRBV11-2
CDR3 DNA: TGTGCCAGCAGCTTAGGAACAGGGGGAGGAAACACCATATATTTT; CDR3 protein: CASSLGTGGGNTIYF; clone size: few; J gene: TRBJ1-3; D gene: TRBD1; CDR3 length: 15; V gene: TRBV7-9
CDR3 DNA: TGCGCCAGCAGCCAGTACGGACACTTCTCGAGCAATCAGCCCCAGCATTTT; CDR3 protein: CASSQYGHFSSNQPQHF; clone size: .; J gene: TRBJ1-5; D gene: .; CDR3 length: 17; V gene: TRBV4-1
CDR3 DNA: TGTGCCAGCAGTTACGGGATACAAGATACGCAGTATTTT; CDR3 protein: CASSYGIQDTQYF; clone size: medium-sized; J gene: TRBJ2-3; D gene: .; CDR3 length: 13; V gene: TRBV6-5
CDR3 DNA: TGCGCCAGCAGTTATATTGGACAGGGGGCCCAAGAGACCCAGTACTTC; CDR3 protein: CASSYIGQGAQETQYF; clone size: .; J gene: TRBJ2-5; D gene: TRBD1; CDR3 length: 16; V gene: TRBV5-1
CDR3 DNA: TGCGCCAGCAGCTTGGAGGGAATAACTAATGAAAAACTGTTTTTT; CDR3 protein: CASSLEGITNEKLFF; clone size: .; J gene: TRBJ1-4; D gene: .; CDR3 length: 15; V gene: TRBV5-1
CDR3 DNA: TGCAGCGTTGAACAGAACAACTACGAGCAGTACTTC; CDR3 protein: CSVEQNNYEQYF; clone size: .; J gene: TRBJ2-7; D gene: .; CDR3 length: 12; V gene: TRBV29-1
CDR3 DNA: TGTGCCAGCAGCCGACCCTACAATGAGCAGTTCTTC; CDR3 protein: CASSRPYNEQFF; clone size: .; J gene: TRBJ2-1; D gene: .; CDR3 length: 12; V gene: TRBV6-2/TRBV6-3
CDR3 DNA: TGTGCCACCAGTGACCAGGCTGGCAGGGGGCTTTTGGATGAGCAGTTCTTC; CDR3 protein: CATSDQAGRGLLDEQFF; clone size: .; J gene: TRBJ2-1; D gene: TRBD1; CDR3 length: 17; V gene: TRBV24-1
CDR3 DNA: TGTGCCAGCAGCTTAGTGGGGGGAAATGAGCAGTTCTTC; CDR3 protein: CASSLVGGNEQFF; clone size: .; J gene: TRBJ2-1; D gene: .; CDR3 length: 13; V gene: TRBV11-3
CDR3 DNA: TGTGCCAGCAGCATGGACAGGGGCTATGGCTACACCTTC; CDR3 protein: CASSMDRGYGYTF; clone size: .; J gene: TRBJ1-2; D gene: TRBD1; CDR3 length: 13; V gene: TRBV5-6
CDR3 DNA: TGCAGTGCTAGTTTTAGTAATGAAAAACTGTTTTTT; CDR3 protein: CSASFSNEKLFF; clone size: once; J gene: TRBJ1-4; D gene: .; CDR3 length: 12; V gene: TRBV20-1
CDR3 DNA: TGTGCCAGTAGTGATAGCGGGGGAATCACAGATACGCAGTATTTT; CDR3 protein: CASSDSGGITDTQYF; clone size: .; J gene: TRBJ2-3; D gene: TRBD2; CDR3 length: 15; V gene: TRBV19
CDR3 DNA: TGTGCCTGGAGTGGGTCGGGCGGGTACCAAGAGACCCAGTACTTC; CDR3 protein: CAWSGSGGYQETQYF; clone size: .; J gene: TRBJ2-5; D gene: .; CDR3 length: 15; V gene: TRBV30
CDR3 DNA: TGTGCCAGCAGCTTGAGGGACAGGGGGGCTCAGCCCCAGCATTTT; CDR3 protein: CASSLRDRGAQPQHF; clone size: .; J gene: TRBJ1-5; D gene: TRBD1; CDR3 length: 15; V gene: TRBV5-6
CDR3 DNA: TGTGCCTGGAGTGGAGAGGGGGCGCATATAACTGAAGCTTTCTTT; CDR3 protein: CAWSGEGAHITEAFF; clone size: .; J gene: TRBJ1-1; D gene: TRBD1; CDR3 length: 15; V gene: TRBV30
CDR3 DNA: TGTGCCAGCAGCACCTGGGGTCGGTACCAAGAGACCCAGTACTTC; CDR3 protein: CASSTWGRYQETQYF; clone size: .; J gene: TRBJ2-5; D gene: .; CDR3 length: 15; V gene: TRBV5-6
CDR3 DNA: TGTGCCAGCGAAAGGGGGATAACCCAAGAGACCCAGTACTTC; CDR3 protein: CASERGITQETQYF; clone size: .; J gene: TRBJ2-5; D gene: .; CDR3 length: 14; V gene: TRBV2
CDR3 DNA: TGTGCCAGCAGTGATGGGACAGGGGGCTCCCCCTTCTACAATGAGCAGTTCTTC; CDR3 protein: CASSDGTGGSPFYNEQFF; clone size: .; J gene: TRBJ2-1; D gene: TRBD1; CDR3 length: 18; V gene: TRBV6-1
CDR3 DNA: TGTGCCAGTAGTATCGGGCCTGGGACCGCCTATGGCTACACCTTC; CDR3 protein: CASSIGPGTAYGYTF; clone size: .; J gene: TRBJ1-2; D gene: .; CDR3 length: 15; V gene: TRBV19
CDR3 DNA: TGTGCCACCAGTTTAGGGGGGGGGCTGTCAGATACGCAGTATTTT; CDR3 protein: CATSLGGGLSDTQYF; clone size: .; J gene: TRBJ2-3; D gene: .; CDR3 length: 15; V gene: TRBV24-1
CDR3 DNA: TGCGCCAGCAGCCAAGATATCCGGACTAGTCTTGGGGAGCAGTACTTC; CDR3 protein: CASSQDIRTSLGEQYF; clone size: .; J gene: TRBJ2-7; D gene: TRBD2; CDR3 length: 16; V gene: TRBV4-3
CDR3 DNA: TGTGCCAGCAGCTTAAATGGTTGGGGCCCCTACGAGCAGTACTTC; CDR3 protein: CASSLNGWGPYEQYF; clone size: .; J gene: TRBJ2-7; D gene: .; CDR3 length: 15; V gene: TRBV7-2
CDR3 DNA: TGTGCCCAAAGCCTTGGGACAGGTGGCCACGAGCAGTACTTC; CDR3 protein: CAQSLGTGGHEQYF; clone size: .; J gene: TRBJ2-7; D gene: TRBD1; CDR3 length: 14; V gene: TRBV30
CDR3 DNA: TGTGCCAGCAGCTTAGGAGGGTTGAGCAATCAGCCCCAGCATTTT; CDR3 protein: CASSLGGLSNQPQHF; clone size: .; J gene: TRBJ1-5; D gene: .; CDR3 length: 15; V gene: TRBV7-2
CDR3 DNA: TGTGCCAGCAGCTTAAGTGGTGCGGGGGGTCGGGAGCAGTACTTC; CDR3 protein: CASSLSGAGGREQYF; clone size: .; J gene: TRBJ2-7; D gene: TRBD2; CDR3 length: 15; V gene: TRBV7-2
CDR3 DNA: TGTGCCAGCAGCAGCGGACAGGTTAGCTCCTACGAGCAGTACTTC; CDR3 protein: CASSSGQVSSYEQYF; clone size: .; J gene: TRBJ2-7; D gene: TRBD1; CDR3 length: 15; V gene: TRBV7-2
CDR3 DNA: TGTGCCAGCTCACCGGACGGATCCAGGGAGCTGTTTTTT; CDR3 protein: CASSPDGSRELFF; clone size: .; J gene: TRBJ2-2; D gene: .; CDR3 length: 13; V gene: TRBV18
CDR3 DNA: TGTGCCAGCAGCGTGTCGGCCGTCAGCTCCTACGAGCAGTACTTC; CDR3 protein: CASSVSAVSSYEQYF; clone size: .; J gene: TRBJ2-7; D gene: .; CDR3 length: 15; V gene: TRBV9
CDR3 DNA: TGTGCCTGGAGTCAAAGAGGGGTCCTCAATCAGCCCCAGCATTTT; CDR3 protein: CAWSQRGVLNQPQHF; clone size: .; J gene: TRBJ1-5; D gene: .; CDR3 length: 15; V gene: TRBV30
CDR3 DNA: TGTGCCAGCAGTTTTCCGCCCGGCTCACGGGGCAACTACGAGCAGTACTTC; CDR3 protein: CASSFPPGSRGNYEQYF; clone size: .; J gene: TRBJ2-7; D gene: .; CDR3 length: 17; V gene: TRBV28
CDR3 DNA: TGTGCCAGCAGCTATTTCGGGACCCTCGTGGAAGCTTTCTTT; CDR3 protein: CASSYFGTLVEAFF; clone size: .; J gene: TRBJ1-1; D gene: .; CDR3 length: 14; V gene: TRBV6-2/TRBV6-3